This entry lists 2 T cell receptor beta chains sequenced from one sample in a study of molecular identifiers for immune sequencing clone quantification. TCRdb ran MiXCR on the PCR reads and lists one entry per CDR3 protein. The data hold 50,000 to 75,000 distinct CDR3 sequences, with 19% observed a single time. Sequenced sample: naive CD8+ T cells from blood, with Jurkat cell RNA spiked in. The subset: FACS-sorted CD8+CD4-CCR7+CD45RA+ naive T cells. Receptors were obtained from a human donor in good health. Some libraries in this study had Jurkat cell RNA spiked in.

This clonotype was recorded a few times. The chain recombines TRBV6-1 with TRBJ1-5; no reliable D call. Germline assignment: CDR1 MNHNS and CDR2 SASEGT. Trimming took off 2 bases at V and 2 bases at J, with 7 bases between the two ends. The CDR3 contains 14 residues. CDR3 coding DNA: TGTGCCAGCAGTGAAATGTGGGGCAATCAGCCCCAGCATTTT. It yields the protein CASSEMWGNQPQHF.

This clonotype was observed a single time. A much larger clone differs from this one at a single base, so this may be a read error. The chain combines TRBV5-6 with TRBJ2-7; possibly TRBD1 for D (5 bases). The germline gives CDR1 SGHDT, CDR2 YYEEEE. This CDR3 is built from 12 residues. The CDR3 sequence is CASSLQVSERYF. For the CDR3, the DNA is TGTGCCAGCAGTTTACAGGTCTCCGAGCGGTACTTC. The full variable domain, rest sourced from reference TRBV5-6 and TRBJ2-7, is DAGVTQSPTHLIKTRGQQVTLRCSPKSGHDTVSWYQQALGQGPQFIFQYYEEEERQRGNFPDRFSGHQFPNYSSELNVNALLLGDSALYLCASSLQVSERYFGPGTRLTVT.